The clone carrying this TCR beta chain was counted at least ten times. Its antigen is still unknown. This record comes from a study of T cell responses to AZD1222 COVID-19 vaccine. CDR3 size: 15 residues. Germline lookup yields CDR1 SGHTA and CDR2 FQGTGA. The V and J ends lost 3 bases and 7 bases, in that order; junction bases with no gene match: 4. The method was immunoSEQ multiplex PCR; TCRdb's version includes in-frame clones alone and lacks a portion of them. This table holds 150,000 or so clones, roughly 91% found once. Study conclusions and caveats: Spike regions recognized by vaccine-associated CD4 TCRs spanned the protein, led by 160-218 and 743-854. There were mostly white British donors and more females than males, and clonal diversity was possibly underestimated. Seropositivity was recorded at baseline in only a handful of AZD1222 recipients.

This TCR was recovered from an adult in good health. The source material was peripheral blood, sampled on day 0 of AZD1222 vaccination. The J gene is TRBJ2-1, the V gene TRBV7-3, with 12 positions matching TRBD2. The CDR3: CASSFSGTSGNEQFF. For the CDR3, the DNA is TGTGCCAGCAGCTTCTCCGGGACTAGCGGGAATGAGCAGTTCTTC. Full variable domain (rest looked up from reference TRBV7-3 and TRBJ2-1): GAGVSQTPSNKVTEKGKYVELRCDPISGHTALYWYRQSLGQGPEFLIYFQGTGAADDSGLPNDRFFAVRPEGSVSTLKIQRTERGDSAVYLCASSFSGTSGNEQFFGPGTRLTVL.